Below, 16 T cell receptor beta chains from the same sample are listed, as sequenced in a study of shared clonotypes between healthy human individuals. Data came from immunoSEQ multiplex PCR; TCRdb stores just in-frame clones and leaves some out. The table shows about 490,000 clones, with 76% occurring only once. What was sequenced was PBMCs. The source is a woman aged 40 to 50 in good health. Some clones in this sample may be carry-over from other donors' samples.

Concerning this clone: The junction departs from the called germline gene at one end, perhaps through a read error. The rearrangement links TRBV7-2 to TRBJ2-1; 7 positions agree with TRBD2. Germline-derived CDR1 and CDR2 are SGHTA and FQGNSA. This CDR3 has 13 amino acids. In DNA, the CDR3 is TGTGCCAGCAGCCCCCCGCTGATCACACGGGGGGTCTTC. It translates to CASSPPLITRGVF.

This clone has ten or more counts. The CDR3 sequence: CASGLALAGVTGELFF. Here the CDR3 DNA reads TGTGCTAGTGGTTTGGCGCTAGCGGGAGTTACCGGGGAGCTGTTTTTT. The rearrangement uses TRBV12-5 and TRBJ2-2; 10 nucleotides align to TRBD2. The CDR3 covers 16 residues. The junction had 4 bases not matched to a gene; V was cut back by 1 base and J by 5 bases. Germline V lookup: CDR1 LGHNT, CDR2 FRNRAP.

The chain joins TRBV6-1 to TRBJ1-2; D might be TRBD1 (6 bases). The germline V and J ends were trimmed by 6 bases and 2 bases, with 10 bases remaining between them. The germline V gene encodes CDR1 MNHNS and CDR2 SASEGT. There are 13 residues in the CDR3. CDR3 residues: CASSLDRNYGYTF. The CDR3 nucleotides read TGTGCCAGCAGCCTAGACAGGAACTATGGCTACACCTTC.

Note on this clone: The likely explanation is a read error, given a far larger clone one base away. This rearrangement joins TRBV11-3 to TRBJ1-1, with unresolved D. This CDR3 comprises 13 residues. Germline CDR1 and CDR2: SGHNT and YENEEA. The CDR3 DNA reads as TGTGTCAGCAGCCCTGACATGAACACTGAAGCTTTCTTT. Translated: CVSSPDMNTEAFF.

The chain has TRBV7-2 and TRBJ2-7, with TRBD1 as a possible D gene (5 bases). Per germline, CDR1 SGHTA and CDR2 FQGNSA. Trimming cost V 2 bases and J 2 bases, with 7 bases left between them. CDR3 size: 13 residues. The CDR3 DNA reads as TGTGCCAGCAGCTTAAGGGGTGCCTACGAGCAGTACTTC. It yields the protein CASSLRGAYEQYF.

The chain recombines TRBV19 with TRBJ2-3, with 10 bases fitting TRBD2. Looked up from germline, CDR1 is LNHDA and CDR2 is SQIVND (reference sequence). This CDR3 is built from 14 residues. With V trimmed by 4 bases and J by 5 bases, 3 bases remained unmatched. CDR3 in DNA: TGTGCCAGTAGTAGGGGGACTAGCGAAGATACGCAGTATTTT. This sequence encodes CASSRGTSEDTQYF. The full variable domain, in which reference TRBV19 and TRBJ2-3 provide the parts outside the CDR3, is DGGITQSPKYLFRKEGQNVTLSCEQNLNHDAMYWYRQDPGQGLRLIYYSQIVNDFQKGDIAEGYSVSREKKESFPLTVTSAQKNPTAFYLCASSRGTSEDTQYFGPGTRLTVL.

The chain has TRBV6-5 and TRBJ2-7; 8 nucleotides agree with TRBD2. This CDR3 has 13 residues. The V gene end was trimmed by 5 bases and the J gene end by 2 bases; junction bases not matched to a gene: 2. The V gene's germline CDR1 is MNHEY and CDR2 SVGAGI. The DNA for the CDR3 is TGTGCCAGCAGTGAGCGGGAGACCTACGAGCAGTACTTC. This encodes CASSERETYEQYF.

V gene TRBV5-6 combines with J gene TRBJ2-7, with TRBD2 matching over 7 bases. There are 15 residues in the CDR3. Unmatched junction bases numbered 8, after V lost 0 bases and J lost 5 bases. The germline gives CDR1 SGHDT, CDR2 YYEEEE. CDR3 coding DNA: TGTGCCAGCAGCTTGGTGGGGGGGACCCCTAACGAGCAGTACTTC. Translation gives CASSLVGGTPNEQYF.

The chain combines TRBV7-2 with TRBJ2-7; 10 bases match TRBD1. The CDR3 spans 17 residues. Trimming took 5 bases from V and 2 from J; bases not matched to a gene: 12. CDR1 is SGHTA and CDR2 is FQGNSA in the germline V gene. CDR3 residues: CASSPGQGRGRAYEQYF. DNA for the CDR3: TGTGCCAGCAGCCCGGGACAGGGGCGGGGAAGAGCCTACGAGCAGTACTTC. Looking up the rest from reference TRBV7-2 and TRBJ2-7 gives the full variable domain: GAGVSQSPSNKVTEKGKDVELRCDPISGHTALYWYRQSLGQGLEFLIYFQGNSAPDKSGLPSDRFSAERTGGSVSTLTIQRTQQEDSAVYLCASSPGQGRGRAYEQYFGPGTRLTVT.

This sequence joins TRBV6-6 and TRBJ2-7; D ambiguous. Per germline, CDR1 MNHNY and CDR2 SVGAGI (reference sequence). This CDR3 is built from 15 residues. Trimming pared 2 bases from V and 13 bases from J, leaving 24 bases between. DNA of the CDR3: TGTGCCAGCAGTTACGATCCCCGGCCCAGGAGTAGGATCTACTTC. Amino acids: CASSYDPRPRSRIYF.

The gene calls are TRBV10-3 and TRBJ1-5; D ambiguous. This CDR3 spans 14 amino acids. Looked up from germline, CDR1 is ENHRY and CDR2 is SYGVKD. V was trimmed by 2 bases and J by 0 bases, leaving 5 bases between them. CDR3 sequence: CAISEGISNQPQHF. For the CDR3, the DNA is TGTGCCATCAGTGAGGGGATTAGCAATCAGCCCCAGCATTTT.

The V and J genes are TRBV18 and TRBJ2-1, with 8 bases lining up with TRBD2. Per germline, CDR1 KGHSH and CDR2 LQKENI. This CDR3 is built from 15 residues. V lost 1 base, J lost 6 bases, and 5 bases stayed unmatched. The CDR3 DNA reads TGTGCCAGCTCACCACGCGGGGGGTTATCCAATGAGCAGTTCTTC. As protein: CASSPRGGLSNEQFF.

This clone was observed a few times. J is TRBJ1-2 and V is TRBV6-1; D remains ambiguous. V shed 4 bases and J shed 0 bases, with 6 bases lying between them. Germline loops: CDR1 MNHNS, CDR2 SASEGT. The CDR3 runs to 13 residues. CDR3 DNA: TGTGCCAGCAGTGTGGGCCCTAACTATGGCTACACCTTC. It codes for CASSVGPNYGYTF.

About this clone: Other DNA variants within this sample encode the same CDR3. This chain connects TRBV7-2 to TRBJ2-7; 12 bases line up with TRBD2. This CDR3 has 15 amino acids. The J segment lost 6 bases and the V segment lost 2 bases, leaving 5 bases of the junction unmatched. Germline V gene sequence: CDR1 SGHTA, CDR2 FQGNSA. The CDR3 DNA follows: TGTGCCAGCAGCTTACTAGCGGGAGGGCCGGGCGAGCAGTACTTC. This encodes CASSLLAGGPGEQYF.

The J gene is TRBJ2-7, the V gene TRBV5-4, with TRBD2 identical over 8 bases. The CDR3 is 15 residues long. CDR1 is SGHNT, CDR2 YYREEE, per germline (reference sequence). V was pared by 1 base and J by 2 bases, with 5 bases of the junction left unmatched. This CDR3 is CASSLSGRAPYEQYF. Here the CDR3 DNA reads TGTGCCAGCAGCTTGTCCGGGAGGGCCCCCTACGAGCAGTACTTC. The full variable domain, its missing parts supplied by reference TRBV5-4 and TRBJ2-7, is ETGVTQSPTHLIKTRGQQVTLRCSSQSGHNTVSWYQQALGQGPQFIFQYYREEENGRGNFPPRFSGLQFPNYSSELNVNALELDDSALYLCASSLSGRAPYEQYFGPGTRLTVT.

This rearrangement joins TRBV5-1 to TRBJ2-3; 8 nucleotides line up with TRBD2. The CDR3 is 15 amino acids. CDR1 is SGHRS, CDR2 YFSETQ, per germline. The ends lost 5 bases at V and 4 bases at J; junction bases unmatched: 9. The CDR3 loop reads CASRLAANRADTQYF. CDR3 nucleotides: TGCGCCAGCAGACTAGCGGCAAACAGGGCAGATACGCAGTATTTT.